Sequencing of this T cell receptor beta chain was carried out in a study of blood T cells in healthy people across ages. Germline V gene lookup returns CDR1 MGHDK and CDR2 SYGVNS. This CDR3 has 15 residues. The V end lost 3 bases, the J end lost 0 bases, and 8 bases lay between the germline ends. Study results and caveats: Across the age range, TCR beta diversity per million T cells fell in a roughly linear way.

Of note for this clonotype: What it recognizes is unknown.

For the second PCR, which ran for about 6 to 11 cycles, a sample-barcoded 5' primer and a J-beta primer mix were used. TCRdb redid the calling of the 5' RACE reads with MiXCR, one entry per CDR3 protein. The repertoire holds about 970,000 distinct CDR3 sequences, with 45% to 60% as singletons. The sequenced sample consisted of blood. The TCR was taken from a woman in her sixties or seventies in good health. V usage is TRBV25-1 and J usage is TRBJ1-4, with D possibly TRBD1 on 6 matching bases. DNA for the CDR3: TGTGCCAGCAGTGAGGGGGGCGCAACTAATGAAAAACTGTTTTTT. Its translation is CASSEGGATNEKLFF. Together with reference TRBV25-1 and TRBJ1-4, the CDR3 gives the full variable domain: EADIYQTPRYLVIGTGKKITLECSQTMGHDKMYWYQQDPGMELHLIHYSYGVNSTEKGDLSSESTVSRIRTEHFPLTLESARPSHTSQYLCASSEGGATNEKLFFGSGTQLSVL.